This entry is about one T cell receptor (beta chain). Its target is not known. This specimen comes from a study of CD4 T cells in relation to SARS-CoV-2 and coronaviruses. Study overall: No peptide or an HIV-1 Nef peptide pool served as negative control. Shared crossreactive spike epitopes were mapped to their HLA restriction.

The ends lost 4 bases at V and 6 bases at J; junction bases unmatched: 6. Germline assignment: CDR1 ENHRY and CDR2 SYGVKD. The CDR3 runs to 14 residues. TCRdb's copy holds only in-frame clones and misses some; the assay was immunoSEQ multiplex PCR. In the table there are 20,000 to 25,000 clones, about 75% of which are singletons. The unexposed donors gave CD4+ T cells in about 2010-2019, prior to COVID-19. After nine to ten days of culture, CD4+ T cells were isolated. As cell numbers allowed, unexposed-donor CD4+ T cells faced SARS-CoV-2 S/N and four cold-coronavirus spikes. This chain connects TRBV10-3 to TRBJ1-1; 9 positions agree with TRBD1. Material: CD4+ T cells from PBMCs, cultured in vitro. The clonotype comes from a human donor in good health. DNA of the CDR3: TGTGCCATCAGTGCTTTACAGGGGGCCCCTGAAGCTTTCTTT. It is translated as CAISALQGAPEAFF.